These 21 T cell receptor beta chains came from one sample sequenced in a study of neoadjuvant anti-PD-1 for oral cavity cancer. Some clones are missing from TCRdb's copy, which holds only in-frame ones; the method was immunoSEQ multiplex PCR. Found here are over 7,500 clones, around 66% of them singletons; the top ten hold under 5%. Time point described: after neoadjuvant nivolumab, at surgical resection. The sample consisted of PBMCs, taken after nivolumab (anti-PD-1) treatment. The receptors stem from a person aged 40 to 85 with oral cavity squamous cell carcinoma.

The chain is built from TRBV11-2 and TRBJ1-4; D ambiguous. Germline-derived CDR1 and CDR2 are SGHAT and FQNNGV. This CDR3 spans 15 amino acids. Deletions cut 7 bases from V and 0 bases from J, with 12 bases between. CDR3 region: CASTFTDPTNEKLFF. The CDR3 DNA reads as TGTGCCAGCACTTTCACAGATCCAACTAATGAAAAACTGTTTTTT. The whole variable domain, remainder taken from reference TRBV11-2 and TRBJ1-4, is EAGVAQSPRYKIIEKRQSVAFWCNPISGHATLYWYQQILGQGPKLLIQFQNNGVVDDSQLPKDRFSAERLKGVDSTLKIQPAKLEDSAVYLCASTFTDPTNEKLFFGSGTQLSVL.

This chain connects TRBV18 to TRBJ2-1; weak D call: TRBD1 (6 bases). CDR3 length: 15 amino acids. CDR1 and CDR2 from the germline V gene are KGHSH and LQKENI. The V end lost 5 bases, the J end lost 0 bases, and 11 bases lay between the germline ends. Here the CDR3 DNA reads TGTGCCAGCTCATCCCGGGACAACTCCTACAATGAGCAGTTCTTC. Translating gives CASSSRDNSYNEQFF.

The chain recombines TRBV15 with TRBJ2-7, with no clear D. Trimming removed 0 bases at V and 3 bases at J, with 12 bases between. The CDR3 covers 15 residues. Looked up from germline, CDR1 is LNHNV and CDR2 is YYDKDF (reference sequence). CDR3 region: CATSRDLEKSYEQYF. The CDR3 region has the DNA TGTGCCACCAGCAGAGATTTGGAGAAGAGCTACGAGCAGTACTTC.

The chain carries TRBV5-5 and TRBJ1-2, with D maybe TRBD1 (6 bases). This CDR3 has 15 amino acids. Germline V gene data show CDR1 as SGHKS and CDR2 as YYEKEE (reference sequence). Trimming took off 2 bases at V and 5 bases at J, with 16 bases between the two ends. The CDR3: CASSFGQLGEYGYTF. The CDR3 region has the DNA TGTGCCAGCAGCTTTGGACAGCTAGGGGAATATGGCTACACCTTC.

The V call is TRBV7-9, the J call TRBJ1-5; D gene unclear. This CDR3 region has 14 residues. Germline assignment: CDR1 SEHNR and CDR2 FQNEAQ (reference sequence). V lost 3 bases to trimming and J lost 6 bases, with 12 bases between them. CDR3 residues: CASSLEGFAQPQHF. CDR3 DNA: TGTGCCAGCAGCTTGGAAGGGTTTGCTCAGCCCCAGCATTTT.

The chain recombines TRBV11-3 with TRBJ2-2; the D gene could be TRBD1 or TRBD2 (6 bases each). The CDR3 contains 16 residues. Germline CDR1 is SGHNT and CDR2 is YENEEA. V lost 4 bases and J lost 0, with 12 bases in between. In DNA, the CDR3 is TGTGCCAGCAGCTCCCTCGGGGGCCCGAACACCGGGGAGCTGTTTTTT. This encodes CASSSLGGPNTGELFF. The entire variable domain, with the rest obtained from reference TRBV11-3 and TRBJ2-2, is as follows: EAGVVQSPRYKIIEKKQPVAFWCNPISGHNTLYWYLQNLGQGPELLIRYENEEAVDDSQLPKDRFSAERLKGVDSTLKIQPAELGDSAVYLCASSSLGGPNTGELFFGEGSRLTVL.

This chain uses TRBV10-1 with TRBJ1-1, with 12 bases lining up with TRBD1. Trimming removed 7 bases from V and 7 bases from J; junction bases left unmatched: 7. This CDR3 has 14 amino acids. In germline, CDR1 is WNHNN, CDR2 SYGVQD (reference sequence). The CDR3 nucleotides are TGCGCCAGCAACCGGGACAGGGGGCTAGGTGAAGCTTTCTTT. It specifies CASNRDRGLGEAFF.

CDR3 in DNA: TGCGCCAGCAGCTTGCGACGGGGAAGCACAGATACGCAGTATTTT. The encoded protein is CASSLRRGSTDTQYF. The chain recombines TRBV5-1 with TRBJ2-3, with D possibly being TRBD2 (5 bases). The V end lost 1 base, the J end lost 0 bases, and 9 bases lay between the germline ends. Germline assignment: CDR1 SGHRS and CDR2 YFSETQ. This CDR3 has 15 amino acids.

Written as DNA, the CDR3 is TGTGCCAGCAGTGAAGGACAGGGAGGAGGCTCCTATAATTCACCCCTCCACTTT. Protein product: CASSEGQGGGSYNSPLHF. This chain connects TRBV6-4 to TRBJ1-6; 8 bases fit TRBD1. The germline V gene encodes CDR1 MRHNA and CDR2 SNTAGT. The CDR3 spans 18 residues. With V trimmed by 3 bases and J by 0 bases, 7 bases remained unmatched.

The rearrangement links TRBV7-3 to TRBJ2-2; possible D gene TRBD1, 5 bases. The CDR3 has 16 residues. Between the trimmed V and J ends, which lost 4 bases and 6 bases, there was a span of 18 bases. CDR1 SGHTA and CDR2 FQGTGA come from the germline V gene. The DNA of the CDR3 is TGTGCCAGCAGCTCTGGATCTCTAGTAGGGGCCGGGGAGCTGTTTTTT. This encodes CASSSGSLVGAGELFF.

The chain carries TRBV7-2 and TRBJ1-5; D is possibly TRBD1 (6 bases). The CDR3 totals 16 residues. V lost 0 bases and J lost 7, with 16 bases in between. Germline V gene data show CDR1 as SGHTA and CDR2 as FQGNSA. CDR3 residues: CASSLATRFRGQPQHF. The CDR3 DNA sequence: TGTGCCAGCAGCTTAGCGACACGTTTTAGGGGGCAGCCCCAGCATTTT.

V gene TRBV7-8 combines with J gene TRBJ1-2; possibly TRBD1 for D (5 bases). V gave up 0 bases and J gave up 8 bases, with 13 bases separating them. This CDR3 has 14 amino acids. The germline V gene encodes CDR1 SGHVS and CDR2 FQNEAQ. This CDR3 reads CASSLAGLTQGYTF. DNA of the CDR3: TGTGCCAGCAGCTTAGCGGGGCTCACACAGGGCTACACCTTC.

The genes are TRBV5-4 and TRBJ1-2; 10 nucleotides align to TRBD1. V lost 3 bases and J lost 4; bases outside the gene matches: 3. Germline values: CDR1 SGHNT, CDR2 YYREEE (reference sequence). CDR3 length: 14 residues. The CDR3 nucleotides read TGTGCCAGCAGCTCCGGGACAGGGGCCTATGGCTACACCTTC. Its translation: CASSSGTGAYGYTF.

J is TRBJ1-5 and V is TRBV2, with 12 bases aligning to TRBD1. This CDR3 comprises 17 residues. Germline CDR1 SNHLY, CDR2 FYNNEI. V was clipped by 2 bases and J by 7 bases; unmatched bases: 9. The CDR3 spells CASSESLGTGGGQPQHF. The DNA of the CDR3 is TGTGCCAGCAGTGAAAGTTTAGGGACAGGGGGCGGGCAGCCCCAGCATTTT.

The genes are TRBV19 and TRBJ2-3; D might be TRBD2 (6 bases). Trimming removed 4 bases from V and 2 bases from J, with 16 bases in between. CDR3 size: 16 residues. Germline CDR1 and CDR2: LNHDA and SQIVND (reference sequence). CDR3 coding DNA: TGTGCCAGTAGTAGTCTAGCGTTTGGAACCACAGATACGCAGTATTTT. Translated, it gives CASSSLAFGTTDTQYF.

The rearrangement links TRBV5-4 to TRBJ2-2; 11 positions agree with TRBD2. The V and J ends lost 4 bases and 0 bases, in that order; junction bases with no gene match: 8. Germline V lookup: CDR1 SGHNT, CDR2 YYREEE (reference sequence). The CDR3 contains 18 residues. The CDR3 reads CASSPEPLAGANTGELFF. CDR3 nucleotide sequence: TGTGCCAGCAGCCCCGAACCACTAGCGGGGGCGAACACCGGGGAGCTGTTTTTT.

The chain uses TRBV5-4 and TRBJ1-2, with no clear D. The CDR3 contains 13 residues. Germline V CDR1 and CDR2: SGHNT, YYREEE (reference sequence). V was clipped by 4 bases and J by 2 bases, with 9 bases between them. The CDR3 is CASSPDGNYGYTF. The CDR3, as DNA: TGTGCCAGCAGCCCAGACGGCAACTATGGCTACACCTTC.

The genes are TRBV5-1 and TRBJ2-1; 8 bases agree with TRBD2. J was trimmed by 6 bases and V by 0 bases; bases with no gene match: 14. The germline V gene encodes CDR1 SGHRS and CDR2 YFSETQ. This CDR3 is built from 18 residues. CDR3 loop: CASSLVPSGYSGGNEQFF. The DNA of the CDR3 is TGCGCCAGCAGCTTGGTTCCTAGCGGGTACAGCGGGGGCAATGAGCAGTTCTTC.

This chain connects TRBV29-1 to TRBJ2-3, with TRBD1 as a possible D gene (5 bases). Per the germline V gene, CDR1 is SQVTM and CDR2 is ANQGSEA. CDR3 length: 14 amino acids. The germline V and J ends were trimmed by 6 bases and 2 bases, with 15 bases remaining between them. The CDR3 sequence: CSVARTSDTDTQYF. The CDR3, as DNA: TGCAGCGTGGCGCGGACATCTGACACAGATACGCAGTATTTT.

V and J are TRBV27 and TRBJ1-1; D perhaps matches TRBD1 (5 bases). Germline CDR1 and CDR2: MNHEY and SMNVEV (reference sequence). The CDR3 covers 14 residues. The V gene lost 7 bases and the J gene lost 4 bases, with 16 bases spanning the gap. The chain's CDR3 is CASTTARGFTEAFF. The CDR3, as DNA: TGTGCCAGCACTACCGCGAGGGGTTTCACTGAAGCTTTCTTT.

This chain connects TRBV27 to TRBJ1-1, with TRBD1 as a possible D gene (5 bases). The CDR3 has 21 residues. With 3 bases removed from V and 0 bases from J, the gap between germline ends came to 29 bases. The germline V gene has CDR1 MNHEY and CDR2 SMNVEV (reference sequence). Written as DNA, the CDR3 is TGTGCCAGCAGTTTTGCCGTTCCGATCTCCGGGTCAAGAGGGGTGAACACTGAAGCTTTCTTT. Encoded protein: CASSFAVPISGSRGVNTEAFF.